This TCR beta chain was identified in a study of T cells in tuberculosis. For this clone: Its specificity is not known.

Documented time point: new active TB diagnosis, blood taken before or within 7 days of starting treatment. Each donor contributed 95,000 or so T cells on average, unsorted. This CDR3 region has 12 residues. Germline V CDR1 and CDR2: LNHDA, SQIVND (reference sequence). Deletions cut 7 bases from V and 9 bases from J, with 13 bases between. Whole-study findings and limits: Active tuberculosis TCR-alpha repertoires lay closer to GMM-specific TCRs than IGRA-negative controls, suggesting clonal expansion.

Generated by immunoSEQ multiplex PCR, the TCRdb table keeps only in-frame clones and is missing some. The sample records 30,000 or so clones, about 82% being singletons. The sample here was PBMCs, taken at tuberculosis diagnosis. The chain employs TRBV19 and TRBJ1-5, with D tentatively TRBD1 (6 bases). This clonotype was sampled from an adult with tuberculosis. CDR3 residues: CASTQGHWPQHF. CDR3 in DNA: TGTGCCAGTACCCAGGGGCACTGGCCCCAGCATTTT.